One and the same sample provided the 9 T cell receptor beta chains below, sequenced in a study of T-cell reconstitution after alpha-beta-depleted transplantation in children. TCRbeta library construction was performed incorporating unique molecular identifiers. TCRdb re-derived calls from the PCR reads in MiXCR, one entry per CDR3 protein. The repertoire includes about 870,000 distinct CDR3 sequences, roughly 15% of them detected once, and about 4.6% sits in the top ten. The source was PBMCs, mostly from graft donor cells, collected 360 days after TCRalphabeta/CD19-depleted stem cell transplant. The receptors originated from a male patient younger than 18 who had a stem cell transplant for acute lymphoblastic leukemia, so the T cells may come from the graft donor.

This clonotype was recorded a few times. The V call is TRBV12-3 or TRBV12-4, the J call TRBJ2-1, with a possible D match to TRBD2 (6 bases). V was trimmed by 3 bases and J by 10 bases, leaving 22 bases between them. This CDR3 contains 16 residues. The CDR3 sequence is CASSFSRLGEQSEQFF. The DNA of the CDR3 is TGTGCCAGCAGTTTCTCCCGACTAGGAGAACAATCAGAGCAGTTCTTC.

The chain employs TRBV15 and TRBJ2-1; 12 nucleotides line up with TRBD2. CDR3 length: 15 residues. The junction had 7 bases not matched to a gene; V was cut back by 0 bases and J by 13 bases. Germline values: CDR1 LNHNV, CDR2 YYDKDF (reference sequence). CDR3 amino acids: CATSRDITSGRSQFF. The CDR3 DNA is TGTGCCACCAGCAGAGATATTACTAGCGGGAGGTCCCAGTTCTTC.

This clonotype was picked up a small number of times. The chain links TRBV3-1 to TRBJ1-2, with D unresolved. The CDR3 covers 12 residues. V lost 3 bases to trimming and J lost 7 bases, with 9 bases between them. Germline CDR1 reads LGHDT; CDR2 reads YNNKEL (reference sequence). The DNA for the CDR3 is TGTGCCAGCAGCCAGGGAAGTCCTGGCTACACCTTC. This sequence encodes CASSQGSPGYTF.

This clonotype was seen a handful of times. The J gene is TRBJ2-1, the V gene TRBV4-1, with 7 bases that match TRBD2. Germline values: CDR1 MGHRA, CDR2 YSYEKL. V was clipped by 5 bases and J by 5 bases; unmatched bases: 12. The CDR3 has 16 residues. The CDR3 is CASSDSVAGVHNEQFF. The DNA of the CDR3 is TGCGCCAGCAGCGATTCGGTGGCGGGAGTGCACAATGAGCAGTTCTTC.

The sample holds a few counts of this clonotype. V and J are TRBV27 and TRBJ2-7, with D perhaps being TRBD1 or TRBD2 (5 bases each). Germline lookup yields CDR1 MNHEY and CDR2 SMNVEV (reference sequence). This CDR3 has 14 amino acids. V was clipped by 2 bases and J by 2 bases, with 10 bases between them. The CDR3 DNA follows: TGTGCCAGCAGTTTAGGGACGAAAGCCTACGAGCAGTACTTC. Residues: CASSLGTKAYEQYF.

This clonotype was picked up many times. V gene TRBV12-3 or TRBV12-4 combines with J gene TRBJ2-1; D uncertain. The length of the CDR3 is 15 residues. V lost 1 base, J lost 1 base, and 8 bases lay in between. The DNA of the CDR3 is TGTGCCAGCAGTTTAGAACAAAATTCCTACAATGAGCAGTTCTTC. Translating gives CASSLEQNSYNEQFF.

The chain combines TRBV20-1 with TRBJ2-5; 9 positions match TRBD2. The CDR3 covers 14 residues. The germline V gene has CDR1 DFQATT and CDR2 SNEGSKA (reference sequence). The DNA of the CDR3 is TGCCCGCACACCGGGCGGGAGGGCCATAAGACCCAGTACTTC. The encoded protein is CPHTGREGHKTQYF.

The V and J genes are TRBV5-1 and TRBJ2-7; TRBD2 might be the D (6 bases). CDR1 SGHRS and CDR2 YFSETQ come from the germline V gene. Trimming took off 4 bases at V and 2 bases at J, with 16 bases between the two ends. This CDR3 is built from 15 residues. The DNA for the CDR3 is TGCGCCAGCAGCATAGGACCGCGGGGCACCTACGAGCAGTACTTC. It is translated as CASSIGPRGTYEQYF. The full variable domain, rest sourced from reference TRBV5-1 and TRBJ2-7, is KAGVTQTPRYLIKTRGQQVTLSCSPISGHRSVSWYQQTPGQGLQFLFEYFSETQRNKGNFPGRFSGRQFSNSRSEMNVSTLELGDSALYLCASSIGPRGTYEQYFGPGTRLTVT.

CDR3 sequence (DNA): TGTGCCAGCAGTCCCCCGACTAGCGGGAGTACGTACGAGCAGTACTTC. It encodes CASSPPTSGSTYEQYF. The gene calls are TRBV2 and TRBJ2-7, with 12 positions matching TRBD2. The CDR3 is 16 residues long. The V gene end was trimmed by 5 bases and the J gene end by 4 bases; junction bases not matched to a gene: 9. CDR1 and CDR2 (germline): SNHLY, FYNNEI. Variable domain in full (rest from reference TRBV2 and TRBJ2-7): EPEVTQTPSHQVTQMGQEVILRCVPISNHLYFYWYRQILGQKVEFLVSFYNNEISEKSEIFDDQFSVERPDGSNFTLKIRSTKLEDSAMYFCASSPPTSGSTYEQYFGPGTRLTVT.